What follows are 14 T cell receptor beta chains derived from one specimen sequenced in a study of blood T cell repertoires in COVID-19. Measured with immunoSEQ multiplex PCR; TCRdb has only the in-frame clones, and not every one. This table has about 190,000 clones, about 86% appearing once. The sequenced material came from peripheral blood. These receptors were taken from a man aged 25 to 40 with active or convalescent COVID-19.

V gene TRBV9 combines with J gene TRBJ1-5; D call uncertain. Germline CDR1 is SGDLS and CDR2 is YYNGEE. The CDR3 is 14 amino acids. Trimming pared 3 bases from V and 2 bases from J, leaving 9 bases between. CDR3 sequence: CASSAEGGNQPQHF. The CDR3 nucleotides are TGTGCCAGCAGCGCAGAGGGTGGCAATCAGCCCCAGCATTTT.

The chain employs TRBV7-6 and TRBJ1-3; TRBD1 matches 11 bases. V shed 5 bases and J 3 bases; nucleotides not matched to a gene: 3. Germline values: CDR1 SGHVS, CDR2 FNYEAQ. The CDR3 loop spans 15 amino acids. CDR3 sequence (DNA): TGTGCCAGCAGCCCCGGGACAGGGGGTGGAAACACCATATATTTT. It translates to CASSPGTGGGNTIYF.

J is TRBJ1-2 and V is TRBV24-1; 8 bases agree with TRBD1. The germline V gene encodes CDR1 KGHDR and CDR2 SFDVKD. J was trimmed by 7 bases and V by 4 bases; bases with no gene match: 7. The CDR3 spans 14 residues. CDR3 nucleotides: TGTGCCACCAGTGACAAACAGGGGGGTAGTGGCTACACCTTC. Amino acids: CATSDKQGGSGYTF.

CDR3 amino acids: CASSRPTSPDTQYF. The DNA for the CDR3 is TGTGCCAGCAGCCGCCCGACTAGCCCCGATACGCAGTATTTT. The chain recombines TRBV5-6 with TRBJ2-3; 7 bases line up with TRBD2. CDR1 SGHDT and CDR2 YYEEEE come from the germline V gene. With 4 bases clipped from V and 6 bases from J, the junction kept 8 bases outside the gene matches. This CDR3 spans 14 amino acids.

This clone appeared a few times. The V call is TRBV6-2 or TRBV6-3, the J call TRBJ1-5; no clear D gene. The V gene's germline CDR1 is MNHEY and CDR2 SVGEGT. Trimming shortened V by 4 bases and J by 8 bases, and 9 bases separated the two germline ends. CDR3 length: 12 residues. The CDR3 loop is CASSSSFEPQHF. The CDR3 coding sequence is TGTGCCAGCAGTTCCTCTTTCGAGCCCCAGCATTTT.

The V gene is TRBV2, the J gene TRBJ2-5; D is uncertain. Germline V gene sequence: CDR1 SNHLY, CDR2 FYNNEI. Between the trimmed V and J ends, which lost 3 bases and 5 bases, there was a span of 4 bases. The CDR3 spans 11 residues. The CDR3: CASSESETQYF. CDR3 nucleotide sequence: TGTGCCAGCAGTGAGTCGGAGACCCAGTACTTC. Filled out from reference TRBV2 and TRBJ2-5, the complete variable domain reads EPEVTQTPSHQVTQMGQEVILRCVPISNHLYFYWYRQILGQKVEFLVSFYNNEISEKSEIFDDQFSVERPDGSNFTLKIRSTKLEDSAMYFCASSESETQYFGPGTRLLVL.

The rearrangement links TRBV6-2 or TRBV6-3 to TRBJ2-7; 7 positions match TRBD2. The CDR3 covers 12 residues. V was clipped by 6 bases and J by 6 bases; unmatched bases: 5. Germline V gene sequence: CDR1 MNHEY, CDR2 SVGEGT. For the CDR3, the DNA is TGTGCCAGCAGCTGGGGACTAACCGAGCAGTACTTC. As protein: CASSWGLTEQYF.

This clone was counted a few times. The chain has TRBV5-1 and TRBJ2-3; possibly TRBD2 for D (5 bases). The CDR3 is 14 amino acids. Trimming removed 4 bases at V and 0 bases at J, with 9 bases between. The V gene's germline CDR1 is SGHRS and CDR2 YFSETQ. CDR3: CASSDTRSTDTQYF. The CDR3 DNA is TGCGCCAGCAGCGACACTAGGAGCACAGATACGCAGTATTTT.

V and J are TRBV24-1 and TRBJ2-7, with 7 positions matching TRBD1. The V gene end was trimmed by 6 bases and the J gene end by 3 bases; junction bases not matched to a gene: 4. Germline assignment: CDR1 KGHDR and CDR2 SFDVKD. The CDR3 covers 13 residues. This CDR3 reads CATSQTGDYEQYF. The CDR3 nucleotides read TGTGCCACCAGTCAAACAGGGGACTACGAGCAGTACTTC.

This clone was detected a few times. The V call is TRBV20-1, the J call TRBJ2-1, with no clear D. Germline V gives CDR1 DFQATT, CDR2 SNEGSKA (reference sequence). V lost 0 bases and J 10 bases, leaving 7 bases between the germline ends. The CDR3 extends over 11 amino acids. Here the CDR3 DNA reads TGCAGTGCTAGAGATCTAGAGGAGCAGTTCTTC. Amino acid sequence: CSARDLEEQFF.

V usage is TRBV5-1 and J usage is TRBJ2-3, with a possible D match to TRBD2 (5 bases). In germline, CDR1 is SGHRS, CDR2 YFSETQ. The CDR3 extends over 15 amino acids. Trimming left V 3 bases short and J 0 bases short, with 11 bases between. CDR3 residues: CASSSRVPSTDTQYF. CDR3 DNA: TGCGCCAGCAGCTCGCGGGTACCTAGCACAGATACGCAGTATTTT.

The J gene is TRBJ1-2, the V gene TRBV7-3; D is perhaps TRBD1 (6 bases). This CDR3 comprises 13 residues. Germline values: CDR1 SGHTA, CDR2 FQGTGA. V gave up 0 bases and J gave up 6 bases, with 8 bases separating them. CDR3 region: CASSLTTGHGYTF. In DNA form, the CDR3 reads TGTGCCAGCAGCTTAACAACAGGGCATGGCTACACCTTC.

The rearrangement uses TRBV7-3 and TRBJ1-1; D not certain. CDR1 is SGHTA, CDR2 FQGTGA, per germline. The CDR3 loop spans 14 amino acids. Trimming took 5 bases from V and 7 from J, leaving 17 bases between them. Written as DNA, the CDR3 is TGTGCCAGCAGCACGTACGGAGTAGGCGATGAAGCTTTCTTT. Protein sequence: CASSTYGVGDEAFF. Together with reference TRBV7-3 and TRBJ1-1, the CDR3 gives the full variable domain: GAGVSQTPSNKVTEKGKYVELRCDPISGHTALYWYRQSLGQGPEFLIYFQGTGAADDSGLPNDRFFAVRPEGSVSTLKIQRTERGDSAVYLCASSTYGVGDEAFFGQGTRLTVV.

V is TRBV7-2 and J is TRBJ2-7; 7 positions agree with TRBD2. The CDR3 sequence is 14 residues long. CDR1 and CDR2 from the germline V gene are SGHTA and FQGNSA. The V and J ends lost 5 bases and 7 bases, in that order; junction bases with no gene match: 11. CDR3 in amino acids: CASSPRTSLNEQYF. The CDR3 DNA is TGTGCCAGCAGCCCCCGGACTAGTTTGAATGAGCAGTACTTC.